One and the same sample provided the 4 T cell receptor beta chains below, sequenced in a study of preoperative IRX-2 immunotherapy in early breast cancer. Treatment here: preoperative locoregional IRX-2 cytokine immunotherapy. Here immunoSEQ multiplex PCR was the method, and the copy in TCRdb shows in-frame clones only, minus some. Of about 42,000 clones in the sample, approximately 75% were seen once. The sample consisted of tumor tissue, taken after IRX-2 immunotherapy. Receptors were obtained from a human donor with breast cancer.

V and J are TRBV19 and TRBJ2-3; the D call may be TRBD1 or TRBD2 (7 bases each). V shed 3 bases and J shed 2 bases, with 12 bases lying between them. This CDR3 comprises 15 residues. Germline V gene lookup returns CDR1 LNHDA and CDR2 SQIVND (reference sequence). The CDR3 coding sequence is TGTGCCAGTAGTATGGGGAGGGGGCCCACAGATACGCAGTATTTT. This encodes CASSMGRGPTDTQYF. The full variable domain, its missing parts supplied by reference TRBV19 and TRBJ2-3, is DGGITQSPKYLFRKEGQNVTLSCEQNLNHDAMYWYRQDPGQGLRLIYYSQIVNDFQKGDIAEGYSVSREKKESFPLTVTSAQKNPTAFYLCASSMGRGPTDTQYFGPGTRLTVL.

This clone was recorded once. The chain recombines TRBV6-8 with TRBJ1-6; D may be TRBD1 (5 bases). This CDR3 contains 15 residues. CDR1 MNHGY and CDR2 SAAAGT come from the germline V gene. The V end lost 0 bases, the J end lost 10 bases, and 13 bases lay between the germline ends. The CDR3 protein is CASSYSAREDSPLHF. As DNA, the CDR3 is TGTGCCAGCAGTTACTCGGCCAGGGAGGACTCACCCCTCCACTTT.

V gene TRBV6-8 combines with J gene TRBJ1-2, with D tentatively TRBD1 (5 bases). The CDR3 runs to 13 residues. The V and J ends lost 8 bases and 6 bases respectively, with 16 bases between them. CDR1 and CDR2 from the germline V gene are MNHGY and SAAAGT. The CDR3 loop reads CASSRTPWDGYTF. Here the CDR3 DNA reads TGTGCCAGCTCCCGGACACCCTGGGATGGCTACACCTTC.

This clone was detected only a few times. The CDR3 DNA reads as TGTGCCAGCAGTCGCGGGACAGCTATGAACACTGAAGCTTTCTTT. This translates into CASSRGTAMNTEAFF. The V gene is TRBV6-8, the J gene TRBJ1-1; 7 bases fit TRBD1. J gave up 0 bases and V 5 bases, and 6 bases lay outside the gene matches. This CDR3 region has 15 residues. From germline, CDR1 is MNHGY and CDR2 SAAAGT.